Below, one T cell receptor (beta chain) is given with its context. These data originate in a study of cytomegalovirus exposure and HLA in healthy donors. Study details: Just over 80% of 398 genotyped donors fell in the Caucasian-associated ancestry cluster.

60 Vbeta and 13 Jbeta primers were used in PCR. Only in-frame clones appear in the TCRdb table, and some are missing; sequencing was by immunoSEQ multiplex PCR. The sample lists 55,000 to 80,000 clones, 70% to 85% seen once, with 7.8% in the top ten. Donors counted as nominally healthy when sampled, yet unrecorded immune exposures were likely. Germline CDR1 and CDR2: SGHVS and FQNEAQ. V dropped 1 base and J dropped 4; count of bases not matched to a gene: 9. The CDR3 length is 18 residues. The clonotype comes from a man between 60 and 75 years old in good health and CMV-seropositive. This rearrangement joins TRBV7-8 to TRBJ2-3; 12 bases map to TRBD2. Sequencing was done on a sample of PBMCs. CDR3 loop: CASSLGGLAGGKADTQYF. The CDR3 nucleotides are TGTGCCAGCAGCTTAGGTGGCCTAGCGGGAGGGAAAGCAGATACGCAGTATTTT.